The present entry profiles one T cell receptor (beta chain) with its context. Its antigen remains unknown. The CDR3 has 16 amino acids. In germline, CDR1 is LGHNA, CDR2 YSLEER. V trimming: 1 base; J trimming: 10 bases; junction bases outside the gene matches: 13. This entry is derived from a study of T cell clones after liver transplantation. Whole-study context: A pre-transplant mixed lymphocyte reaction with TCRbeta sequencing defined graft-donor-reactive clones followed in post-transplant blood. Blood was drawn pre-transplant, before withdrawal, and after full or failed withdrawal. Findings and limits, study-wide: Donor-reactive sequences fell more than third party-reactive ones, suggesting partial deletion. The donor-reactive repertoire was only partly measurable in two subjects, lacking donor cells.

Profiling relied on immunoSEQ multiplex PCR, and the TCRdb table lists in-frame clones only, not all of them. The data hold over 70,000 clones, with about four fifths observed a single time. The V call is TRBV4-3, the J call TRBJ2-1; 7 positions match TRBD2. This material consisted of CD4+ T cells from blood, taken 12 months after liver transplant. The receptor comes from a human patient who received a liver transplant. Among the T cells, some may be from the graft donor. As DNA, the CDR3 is TGCGCCAGCAGCCAAGGCATAGCGGGTTTGGTATGGGAGCAGTTCTTC. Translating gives CASSQGIAGLVWEQFF.